A single sample is the source of the 17 T cell receptor beta chains below, sequenced in a study of human T cells and chemical hapten exposure. Via MiXCR, TCRdb re-called the RACE reads, giving one row per CDR3 protein. This sample has about 55,000 distinct CDR3 sequences; roughly 10% occur once, and the top ten carry more than 9%. Specified time point: pre-sensitization, week 0. Stated treatment: therapeutic diphenylcyclopropenone sensitization with weekly scalp DPC. Researchers extracted total RNA from unfractionated whole blood. The sample consisted of whole blood, taken in connection with sensitization to the hapten diphenylcyclopropenone (DPC). These receptors originate from a young woman with alopecia areata. Some clones in this sample may be carry-over from other donors' samples.

The chain is built from TRBV12-3 or TRBV12-4 and TRBJ1-1; no clear D. The CDR3 loop spans 14 amino acids. The V end was cut by 6 bases, the J end by 4 bases, with 15 bases between. The CDR3 here is CASSRVGVATEAFF. The CDR3 DNA follows: TGTGCCAGCAGCCGAGTCGGGGTCGCCACTGAAGCTTTCTTT.

This clonotype was detected only a few times. The chain couples TRBV4-2 to TRBJ1-1; D ambiguous. V lost 7 bases, J lost 0 bases, and 15 bases lay in between. This CDR3 has 15 residues. Germline-derived CDR1 and CDR2 are LGHNA and YNFKEQ. CDR3 nucleotides: TGTGCCAGCAAAACAGATCTTACCATGAACACTGAAGCTTTCTTT. It translates to CASKTDLTMNTEAFF.

CDR3 in amino acids: CSVGPSTDTQYF. In DNA form, the CDR3 reads TGCAGCGTTGGTCCGAGCACAGATACGCAGTATTTT. This chain connects TRBV29-1 to TRBJ2-3; no firm D call. The CDR3 loop spans 12 amino acids. Trimming pared 4 bases from V and 0 bases from J, leaving 5 bases between. Germline V gene data show CDR1 as SQVTM and CDR2 as ANQGSEA.

This clonotype appeared many times. The V gene is TRBV20-1, the J gene TRBJ2-2; 8 bases map to TRBD2. V lost 3 bases and J lost 9; bases outside the gene matches: 9. Germline V CDR1 and CDR2: DFQATT, SNEGSKA (reference sequence). The CDR3 runs 14 residues. The chain's CDR3 is CSARERGPGRELFF. In nucleotides, the CDR3 is TGCAGTGCTAGGGAGCGGGGGCCCGGCCGGGAGCTGTTTTTT.

The chain has TRBV20-1 and TRBJ2-1, with D unclear. V shed 3 bases and J shed 0 bases, with 0 bases lying between them. The CDR3 runs 11 residues. The germline gives CDR1 DFQATT, CDR2 SNEGSKA (reference sequence). CDR3 nucleotide sequence: TGCAGTGCTAGCTCCTACAATGAGCAGTTCTTC. Its translation is CSASSYNEQFF.

V and J are TRBV25-1 and TRBJ2-2, with 7 bases fitting TRBD2. The junction had 5 bases not matched to a gene; V was cut back by 3 bases and J by 1 base. The CDR3 covers 16 residues. Germline-derived CDR1 and CDR2 are MGHDK and SYGVNS. The CDR3, as DNA: TGTGCCAGCAGTGAGTATTGGACTAGGAACACCGGGGAGCTGTTTTTT. Its translation: CASSEYWTRNTGELFF.

The V call is TRBV12-3 or TRBV12-4, the J call TRBJ1-5; D not resolved. The germline V and J ends were trimmed by 6 bases and 2 bases, with 8 bases remaining between them. The CDR3 loop spans 13 amino acids. CDR3 sequence reads: CASSGPGNQPQHF. DNA for the CDR3: TGTGCCAGCAGCGGACCTGGCAATCAGCCCCAGCATTTT.

This clonotype was seen repeatedly, ten times or more. One end of the junction does not line up with germline, which may come from a read error. The rearrangement uses TRBV20-1 and TRBJ2-7, with TRBD1 as a possible D gene (6 bases). CDR3 length equals 13 residues. CDR1 DFQATT and CDR2 SNEGSKA come from the germline V gene (reference sequence). CDR3 loop: CSARAGGSELVIF. CDR3 coding DNA: TGCAGTGCTAGAGCTGGGGGCAGCGAGTTAGTGATCTTC.

This clonotype turned up a few times. This chain connects TRBV7-2 to TRBJ2-5; a weak D match, TRBD1 (6 bases). This CDR3 comprises 16 residues. The ends were cut back, 5 bases at V and 1 base at J, with 17 bases in the middle. The germline V gene encodes CDR1 SGHTA and CDR2 FQGNSA. CDR3 protein: CASSPRVGQTQETQYF. In nucleotides, the CDR3 is TGTGCCAGCAGCCCGAGAGTCGGACAGACCCAAGAGACCCAGTACTTC.

Ten or more counts support this clonotype. The J gene is TRBJ1-1, the V gene TRBV5-1, with D possibly matching TRBD1 (5 bases). This CDR3 is 12 amino acids long. Per germline, CDR1 SGHRS and CDR2 YFSETQ. V lost 6 bases to trimming and J lost 6 bases, with 12 bases between them. CDR3 residues: CASNRRDAEAFF. The CDR3 DNA follows: TGCGCCAGCAATAGGAGGGACGCTGAAGCTTTCTTT.

In its sample, this clonotype was seen many times. The gene calls are TRBV12-3 or TRBV12-4 and TRBJ2-7; D is unresolved. V dropped 2 bases and J dropped 7 bases, with 18 bases sitting between them. CDR3 size: 15 residues. The CDR3 region has the DNA TGTGCCAGCAGTTTACGGCGGCAGACTGCTGGGGAGCAGTACTTC. Protein product: CASSLRRQTAGEQYF.

There are a few counts of this clonotype. The V and J genes are TRBV12-3 or TRBV12-4 and TRBJ1-2; D may be TRBD1 (6 bases). The CDR3 sequence is 14 residues long. Trimming took off 6 bases at V and 6 bases at J, with 17 bases between the two ends. CDR3 protein: CASSELGGANGYTF. CDR3 nucleotides: TGTGCCAGCAGCGAATTGGGGGGCGCGAATGGCTACACCTTC.

This clonotype was counted many times. The V call is TRBV6-6, the J call TRBJ1-4; 8 bases are a match to TRBD1. Germline V CDR1 and CDR2: MNHNY, SVGAGI (reference sequence). The CDR3 length is 18 residues. The junction had 8 bases not matched to a gene; V was cut back by 2 bases and J by 0 bases. The chain's CDR3 is CASSYGRTGSATNEKLFF. The CDR3 DNA reads as TGTGCCAGCAGTTACGGGAGGACAGGGTCTGCAACTAATGAAAAACTGTTTTTT.

V and J are TRBV18 and TRBJ1-1; D gene ambiguous. CDR3 size: 13 residues. Germline CDR1 and CDR2: KGHSH and LQKENI. V shed 6 bases and J shed 2 bases, with 10 bases lying between them. In DNA, the CDR3 is TGTGCCAGCTCCCCCTTGGTAAACACTGAAGCTTTCTTT. Its protein product is CASSPLVNTEAFF.

This clonotype was observed many times. The chain employs TRBV7-2 and TRBJ1-5; D is perhaps TRBD1 (5 bases). The CDR3 has 15 residues. Trimming removed 3 bases from V and 1 base from J, with 10 bases in between. CDR1 is SGHTA and CDR2 is FQGNSA in the germline V gene. CDR3 residues: CASSFTGGSNQPQHF. CDR3 sequence (DNA): TGTGCCAGCAGCTTTACAGGAGGGAGCAATCAGCCCCAGCATTTT.

The chain has TRBV4-3 and TRBJ1-2; 8 bases match TRBD1. Germline V CDR1 and CDR2: LGHNA, YSLEER. Trimming at V came to 3 bases and at J to 7 bases, leaving 10 bases not matched to a gene. The CDR3 has 15 amino acids. DNA of the CDR3: TGCGCCAGCAGCCAGCAGACAGGGGATTCTTCTGGCTACACCTTC. Translated, it gives CASSQQTGDSSGYTF.

In its sample, this clonotype ranks as medium-sized (0.01 to 0.1%). The chain joins TRBV28 to TRBJ1-1; D ambiguous. The CDR3 contains 12 residues. Deletions cut 5 bases from V and 3 bases from J, with 7 bases between. Per germline, CDR1 MDHEN and CDR2 SYDVKM. CDR3 nucleotides: TGTGCCAGCAGTGCAGAGTACACTGAAGCTTTCTTT. Translation: CASSAEYTEAFF.